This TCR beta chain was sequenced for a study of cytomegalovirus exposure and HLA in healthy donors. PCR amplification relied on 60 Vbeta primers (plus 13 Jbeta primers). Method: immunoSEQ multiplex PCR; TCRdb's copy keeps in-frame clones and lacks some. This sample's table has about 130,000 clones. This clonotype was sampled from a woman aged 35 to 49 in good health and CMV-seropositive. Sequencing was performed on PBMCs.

The CDR3 nucleotides read TGTGCCAGCAGCTCGCTATGGGGGGCCAACGTCCTGACTTTC. It specifies CASSSLWGANVLTF. The chain links TRBV13 to TRBJ2-6; D gene ambiguous. This CDR3 region has 14 residues. V gave up 4 bases and J gave up 4 bases, with 8 bases separating them. CDR1 is PRHDT, CDR2 FYEKMQ, per germline (reference sequence). The variable domain in full, with the rest retrieved from reference TRBV13 and TRBJ2-6, is AAGVIQSPRHLIKEKRETATLKCYPIPRHDTVYWYQQGPGQDPQFLISFYEKMQSDKGSIPDRFSAQQFSDYHSELNMSSLELGDSALYFCASSSLWGANVLTFGAGSRLTVL.